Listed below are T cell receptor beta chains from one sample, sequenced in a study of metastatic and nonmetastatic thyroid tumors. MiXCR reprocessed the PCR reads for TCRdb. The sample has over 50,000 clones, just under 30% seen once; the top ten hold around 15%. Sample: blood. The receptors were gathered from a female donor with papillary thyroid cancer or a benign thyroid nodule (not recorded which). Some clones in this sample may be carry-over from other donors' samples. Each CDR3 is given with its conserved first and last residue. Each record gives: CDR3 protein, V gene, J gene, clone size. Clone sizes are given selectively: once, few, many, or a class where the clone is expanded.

CASSFGGQAGQPQHF,TRBV28,TRBJ1-5,.
CASTRGELVPYNEQFF,TRBV3-1,TRBJ2-1,.
CATSTGAAVEAFF,TRBV24-1,TRBJ1-1,.
CATSDSQGSVYGYTF,TRBV24-1,TRBJ1-2,.
CASSYSIPGTGGQPQHF,TRBV6-5,TRBJ1-5,.
CASNLTSGHGNIQYF,TRBV11-1,TRBJ2-4,.
CASSRLIPEAFF,TRBV11-2,TRBJ1-1,.
CASRTGDGNEQFF,TRBV7-3,TRBJ2-1,many
CASSFGGASYNSPLHF,TRBV12-3/TRBV12-4,TRBJ1-6,many
CASSNKDRSPSNQPQHF,TRBV10-1,TRBJ1-5,.
CASSFLNSPLHF,TRBV28,TRBJ1-6,few
CASSYSQTGTYEQYF,TRBV6-5,TRBJ2-7,.
CASTDRGFTTYEQYF,TRBV6-1,TRBJ2-7,many
CASSLGQRFNSEAFF,TRBV7-6,TRBJ1-1,few
CASSVGRGQGNYGYTF,TRBV10-2,TRBJ1-2,many
CSARDPVRTNEKLFF,TRBV20-1,TRBJ1-4,.
CAWSIDRVGSPLHF,TRBV30,TRBJ1-6,.
CASSGRQGANVLTF,TRBV6-1,TRBJ2-6,.
CASSYLGPDSYEQYF,TRBV6-2/TRBV6-3,TRBJ2-7,medium-sized
CASSVTGGTDGYTF,TRBV12-3/TRBV12-4,TRBJ1-2,medium-sized
CASSSPSYEQYF,TRBV11-2,TRBJ2-7,.
CASSLLIGANEQFF,TRBV7-6,TRBJ2-1,.
CASRQSGRTTDTQYF,TRBV12-3/TRBV12-4,TRBJ2-3,few
CASSPSGGTGELFF,TRBV27,TRBJ2-2,few
CASSQGSQGGVDEQFF,TRBV4-1,TRBJ2-1,few
CATRLTRSHEQYF,TRBV7-2,TRBJ2-7,.
CASSLGDRDYGDEQFF,TRBV7-9,TRBJ2-1,.
CASSLIAGAGGELFF,TRBV5-1,TRBJ2-2,.
CASSPYREGGYTF,TRBV14,TRBJ1-2,many
CASNTRDRRSTDTQYF,TRBV6-1,TRBJ2-3,.
CASSLAQAGDNSPLHF,TRBV11-1,TRBJ1-6,.
CASSQDLGVNYGYTF,TRBV4-2,TRBJ1-2,.
CASSYKINLRLDGYGYTF,TRBV5-6,TRBJ1-2,few
CASRQPREAGGYTF,TRBV6-1,TRBJ1-2,few
CASSFQGLNTEAFF,TRBV12-3/TRBV12-4,TRBJ1-1,few
CASSPQDRYQETQYF,TRBV28,TRBJ2-5,few
CASSQDITDRGQREQFF,TRBV14,TRBJ2-1,many
CASSETQDPNQPQHF,TRBV6-1,TRBJ1-5,few
CASSLDNEQFF,TRBV18,TRBJ2-1,.
CASSPGGPGANVLTF,TRBV18,TRBJ2-6,few